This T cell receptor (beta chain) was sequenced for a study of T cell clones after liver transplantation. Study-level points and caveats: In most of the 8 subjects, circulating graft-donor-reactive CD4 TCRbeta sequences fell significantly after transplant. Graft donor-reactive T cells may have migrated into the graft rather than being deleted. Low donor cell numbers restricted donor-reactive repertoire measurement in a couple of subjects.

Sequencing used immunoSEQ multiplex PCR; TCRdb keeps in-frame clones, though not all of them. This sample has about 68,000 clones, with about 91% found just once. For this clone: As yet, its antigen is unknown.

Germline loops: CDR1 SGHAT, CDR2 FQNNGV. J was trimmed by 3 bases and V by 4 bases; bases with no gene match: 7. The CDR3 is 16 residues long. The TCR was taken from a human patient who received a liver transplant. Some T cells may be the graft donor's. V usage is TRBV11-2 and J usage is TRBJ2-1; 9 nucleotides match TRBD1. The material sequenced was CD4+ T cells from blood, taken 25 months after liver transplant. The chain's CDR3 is CASSSGDRVLYNEQFF. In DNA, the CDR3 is TGTGCCAGCAGCTCGGGGGACAGGGTACTCTACAATGAGCAGTTCTTC. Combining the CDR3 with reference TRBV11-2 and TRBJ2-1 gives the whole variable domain EAGVAQSPRYKIIEKRQSVAFWCNPISGHATLYWYQQILGQGPKLLIQFQNNGVVDDSQLPKDRFSAERLKGVDSTLKIQPAKLEDSAVYLCASSSGDRVLYNEQFFGPGTRLTVL.